These 10 T cell receptor beta chains came from one sample sequenced in a study of blood T cells in healthy people across ages. Using a J-beta primer mix together with a sample-barcoded 5' primer, a second PCR was run for 7 to 11 cycles. Each CDR3 protein is one row after TCRdb ran MiXCR on the 5' RACE reads. Of about 1 million distinct CDR3 sequences in the sample, around 43% are singletons; the top ten hold approximately 20%. The source material was blood. The receptors originated from an older woman in good health.

This clonotype came up a few times. This chain connects TRBV19 to TRBJ2-7; D is tentatively TRBD1 or TRBD2 (5 bases each). V lost 4 bases and J 3 bases, leaving 10 bases between the germline ends. The germline gives CDR1 LNHDA, CDR2 SQIVND (reference sequence). The CDR3 runs 13 residues. The CDR3 DNA follows: TGTGCCAGTAGTAGGAGGACAAGCTACGAGCAGTACTTC. It codes for CASSRRTSYEQYF. The whole variable domain, remainder taken from reference TRBV19 and TRBJ2-7, is DGGITQSPKYLFRKEGQNVTLSCEQNLNHDAMYWYRQDPGQGLRLIYYSQIVNDFQKGDIAEGYSVSREKKESFPLTVTSAQKNPTAFYLCASSRRTSYEQYFGPGTRLTVT.

J is TRBJ2-4 and V is TRBV20-1; 9 nucleotides line up with TRBD2. The J call may be incorrect, as the DNA end agrees better with TRBJ2-7. CDR3 size: 18 residues. Germline V gives CDR1 DFQATT, CDR2 SNEGSKA (reference sequence). The CDR3 spells CSASSPGLASGRLGEQYF. CDR3 nucleotide sequence: TGCAGTGCTAGTTCTCCGGGACTAGCCAGCGGGAGATTGGGCGAGCAGTACTTC.

The CDR3 region has the DNA TGTGCCAGCAGTGGGCGGGCAAGCCGAGGGGAGACCCAGTACTTC. It is translated as CASSGRASRGETQYF. The V and J genes are TRBV2 and TRBJ2-4, with D possibly TRBD2 on 5 matching bases. With the DNA end fitting TRBJ2-5 better, the J assignment may be wrong. Germline CDR1 reads SNHLY; CDR2 reads FYNNEI. This CDR3 is built from 15 residues.

This clonotype occurred a few times. The chain is built from TRBV10-3 and TRBJ2-3; D call uncertain. Trimming shortened V by 5 bases and J by 5 bases, and 8 bases separated the two germline ends. The CDR3 runs 12 residues. Germline V CDR1 and CDR2: ENHRY, SYGVKD. The DNA for the CDR3 is TGTGCCATCAGTACCTCGGTAGATACGCAGTATTTT. It translates to CAISTSVDTQYF.

The V and J genes are TRBV12-3 or TRBV12-4 and TRBJ2-3; either TRBD1 or TRBD2 may fit D (5 bases each). V shed 8 bases and J shed 0 bases, with 21 bases lying between them. CDR3 size: 17 residues. CDR3 protein: CASGPRGATVSTDTQYF. In nucleotides, the CDR3 is TGTGCCAGCGGGCCCCGAGGGGCTACCGTTAGCACAGATACGCAGTATTTT.

The chain carries TRBV3-1 and TRBJ2-5, with 7 positions matching TRBD2. With 4 bases clipped from V and 11 bases from J, the junction kept 10 bases outside the gene matches. CDR1 and CDR2 from the germline V gene are LGHDT and YNNKEL (reference sequence). CDR3 length equals 13 residues. The CDR3 loop is CASSRGEGNEQYF. CDR3 nucleotides: TGTGCCAGCAGCCGGGGGGAGGGAAATGAGCAGTACTTC.

The V gene is TRBV5-1, the J gene TRBJ2-1; 15 positions agree with TRBD2. In germline, CDR1 is SGHRS, CDR2 YFSETQ. This CDR3 has 17 residues. V trimming: 3 bases; J trimming: 2 bases; junction bases outside the gene matches: 3. CDR3 protein: CASSWGLAGGTYNEQFF. The CDR3 DNA sequence: TGCGCCAGCAGCTGGGGACTAGCGGGAGGTACCTACAATGAGCAGTTCTTC.

In this sample, this clonotype turned up a few times. This chain connects TRBV5-1 to TRBJ2-7; TRBD2 aligns across 9 bases. Germline loops: CDR1 SGHRS, CDR2 YFSETQ. V lost 2 bases to trimming and J lost 0 bases; unmatched junction nucleotides: 9. The CDR3 has 17 amino acids. The CDR3 DNA reads TGCGCCAGCAGCTTTGGTACTAGCGGGTCAAGCTCCTACGAGCAGTACTTC. Amino acids: CASSFGTSGSSSYEQYF.

CDR3 residues: CSANELTGINTEAFF. The CDR3 coding sequence is TGCAGTGCTAACGAGCTGACAGGTATTAACACTGAAGCTTTCTTT. The rearrangement links TRBV20-1 to TRBJ1-1; D perhaps matches TRBD1 (6 bases). V was cut by 4 bases and J by 2 bases, with 17 bases left in between. The germline CDR1 and CDR2 sequences are DFQATT and SNEGSKA (reference sequence). The CDR3 sequence is 15 residues long.

This chain joins TRBV6-5 and TRBJ1-1; D is undetermined. Germline CDR1 reads MNHEY; CDR2 reads SVGAGI. V shed 0 bases and J shed 4 bases, with 15 bases lying between them. The CDR3 loop spans 16 amino acids. CDR3 DNA: TGTGCCAGCAGTTACTCGCTAACGGGGTTGTCCACTGAAGCTTTCTTT. Encoded protein: CASSYSLTGLSTEAFF.